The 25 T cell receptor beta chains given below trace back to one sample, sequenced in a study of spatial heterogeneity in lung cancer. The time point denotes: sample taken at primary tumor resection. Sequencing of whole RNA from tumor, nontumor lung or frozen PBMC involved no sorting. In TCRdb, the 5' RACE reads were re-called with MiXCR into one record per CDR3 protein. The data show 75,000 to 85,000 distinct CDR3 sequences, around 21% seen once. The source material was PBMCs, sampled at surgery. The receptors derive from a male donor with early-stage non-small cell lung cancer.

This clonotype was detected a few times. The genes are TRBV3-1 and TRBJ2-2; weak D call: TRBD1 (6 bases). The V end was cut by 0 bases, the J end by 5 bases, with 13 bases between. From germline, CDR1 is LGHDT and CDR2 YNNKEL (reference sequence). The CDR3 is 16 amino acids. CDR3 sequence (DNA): TGTGCCAGCAGCCAAGATACGGGTAGGGGGACCGGGGAGCTGTTTTTT. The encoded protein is CASSQDTGRGTGELFF.

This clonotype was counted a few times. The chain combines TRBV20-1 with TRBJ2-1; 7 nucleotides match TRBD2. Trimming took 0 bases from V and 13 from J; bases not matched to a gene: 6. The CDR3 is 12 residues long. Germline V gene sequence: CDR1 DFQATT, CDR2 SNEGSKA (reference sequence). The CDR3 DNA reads TGCAGTGCTAGAGATTATCAGCGGGGACAGTTCTTC. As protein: CSARDYQRGQFF.

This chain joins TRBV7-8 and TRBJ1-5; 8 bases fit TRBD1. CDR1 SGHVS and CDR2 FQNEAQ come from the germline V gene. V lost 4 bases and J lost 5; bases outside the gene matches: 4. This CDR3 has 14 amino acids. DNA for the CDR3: TGTGCCAGCAGCTCAGGGGGCCGGGATCAGCCCCAGCATTTT. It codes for CASSSGGRDQPQHF.

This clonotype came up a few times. In DNA, the CDR3 is TGCGCCAGCAGCTCCAATGCGGGGGCGCGTGGGGAGCTGTTTTTT. It is translated as CASSSNAGARGELFF. This rearrangement joins TRBV5-1 to TRBJ2-2; possible D gene TRBD2, 7 bases. V was pared by 3 bases and J by 8 bases, with 17 bases between. The CDR3 has 15 residues. Germline CDR1 is SGHRS and CDR2 is YFSETQ.

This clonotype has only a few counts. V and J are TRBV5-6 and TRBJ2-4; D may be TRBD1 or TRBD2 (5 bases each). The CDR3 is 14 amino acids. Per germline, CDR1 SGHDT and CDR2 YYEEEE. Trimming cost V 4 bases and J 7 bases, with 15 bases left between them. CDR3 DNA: TGTGCCAGCAGCCCCGGTGGGGGTAATAACATTCAGTACTTC. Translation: CASSPGGGNNIQYF. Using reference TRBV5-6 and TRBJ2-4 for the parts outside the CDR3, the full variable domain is DAGVTQSPTHLIKTRGQQVTLRCSPKSGHDTVSWYQQALGQGPQFIFQYYEEEERQRGNFPDRFSGHQFPNYSSELNVNALLLGDSALYLCASSPGGGNNIQYFGAGTRLSVL.

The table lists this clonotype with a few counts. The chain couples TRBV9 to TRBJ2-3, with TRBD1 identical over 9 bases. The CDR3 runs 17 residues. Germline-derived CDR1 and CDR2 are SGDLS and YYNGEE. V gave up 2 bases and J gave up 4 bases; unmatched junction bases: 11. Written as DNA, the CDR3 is TGTGCCAGCAGCGTGGGACAGGGAATTGACATAGCAGATACGCAGTATTTT. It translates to CASSVGQGIDIADTQYF.

The CDR3 sequence: CASSLAGRGGTDTQYF. Here the CDR3 DNA reads TGCGCCAGCAGCTTGGCAGGACGGGGGGGCACAGATACGCAGTATTTT. The chain joins TRBV5-1 to TRBJ2-3; 7 positions agree with TRBD2. The J segment lost 1 base and the V segment lost 0 bases, leaving 5 bases of the junction unmatched. The CDR3 runs to 16 residues. Germline V gene lookup returns CDR1 SGHRS and CDR2 YFSETQ.

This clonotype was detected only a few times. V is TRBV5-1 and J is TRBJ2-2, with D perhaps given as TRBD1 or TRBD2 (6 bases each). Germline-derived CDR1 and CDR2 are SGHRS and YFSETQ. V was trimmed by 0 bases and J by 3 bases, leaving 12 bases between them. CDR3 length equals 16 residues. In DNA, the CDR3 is TGCGCCAGCAGCTTGGTTGCAGGGGAGGACACCGGGGAGCTGTTTTTT. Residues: CASSLVAGEDTGELFF.

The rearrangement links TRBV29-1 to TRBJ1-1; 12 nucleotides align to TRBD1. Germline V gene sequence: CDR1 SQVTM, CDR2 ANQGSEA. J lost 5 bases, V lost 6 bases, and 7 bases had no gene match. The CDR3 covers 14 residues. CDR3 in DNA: TGCAGCGTGGGACAGGGGGCCCGTGGTACTGAAGCTTTCTTT. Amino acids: CSVGQGARGTEAFF.

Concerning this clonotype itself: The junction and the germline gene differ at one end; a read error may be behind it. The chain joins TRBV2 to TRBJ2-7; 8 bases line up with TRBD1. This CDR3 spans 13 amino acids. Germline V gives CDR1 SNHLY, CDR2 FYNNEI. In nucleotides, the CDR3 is TGTGCCAGCGGTGAGACAGGGGCGGCCGAGCAGTACTTC. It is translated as CASGETGAAEQYF.

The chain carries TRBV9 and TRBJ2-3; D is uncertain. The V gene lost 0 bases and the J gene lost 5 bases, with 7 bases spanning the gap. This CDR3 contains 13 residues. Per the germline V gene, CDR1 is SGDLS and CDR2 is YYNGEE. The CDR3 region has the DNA TGTGCCAGCAGCGTAGCCCAAGTAGATACGCAGTATTTT. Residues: CASSVAQVDTQYF.

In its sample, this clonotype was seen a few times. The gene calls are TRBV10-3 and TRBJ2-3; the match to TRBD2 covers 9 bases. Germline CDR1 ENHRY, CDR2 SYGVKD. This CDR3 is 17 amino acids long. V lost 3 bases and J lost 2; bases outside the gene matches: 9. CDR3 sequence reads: CAISDPRTSAVTDTQYF. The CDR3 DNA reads TGTGCCATCAGTGACCCACGGACTAGCGCGGTCACAGATACGCAGTATTTT.

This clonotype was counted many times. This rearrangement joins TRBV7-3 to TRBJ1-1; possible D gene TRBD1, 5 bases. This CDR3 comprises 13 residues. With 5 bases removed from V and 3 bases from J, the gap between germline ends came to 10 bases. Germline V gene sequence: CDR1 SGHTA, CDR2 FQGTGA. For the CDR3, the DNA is TGTGCCAGCAGCACACAGGAGCACACTGAAGCTTTCTTT. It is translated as CASSTQEHTEAFF.

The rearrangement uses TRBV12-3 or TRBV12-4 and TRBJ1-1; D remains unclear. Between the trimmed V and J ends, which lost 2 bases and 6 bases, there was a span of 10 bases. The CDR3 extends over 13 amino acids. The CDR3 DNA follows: TGTGCCAGCAGTTTATATAGGGCGCCTGAAGCTTTCTTT. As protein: CASSLYRAPEAFF.

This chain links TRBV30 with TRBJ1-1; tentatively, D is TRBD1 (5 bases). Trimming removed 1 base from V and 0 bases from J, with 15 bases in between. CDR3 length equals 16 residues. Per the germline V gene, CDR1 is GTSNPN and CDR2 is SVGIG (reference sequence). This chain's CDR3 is CAWSGASGAMNTEAFF. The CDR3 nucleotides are TGTGCCTGGAGTGGAGCGTCCGGGGCAATGAACACTGAAGCTTTCTTT. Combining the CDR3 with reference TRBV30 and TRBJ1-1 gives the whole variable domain SQTIHQWPATLVQPVGSPLSLECTVEGTSNPNLYWYRQAAGRGLQLLFYSVGIGQISSEVPQNLSASRPQDRQFILSSKKLLLSDSGFYLCAWSGASGAMNTEAFFGQGTRLTVV.

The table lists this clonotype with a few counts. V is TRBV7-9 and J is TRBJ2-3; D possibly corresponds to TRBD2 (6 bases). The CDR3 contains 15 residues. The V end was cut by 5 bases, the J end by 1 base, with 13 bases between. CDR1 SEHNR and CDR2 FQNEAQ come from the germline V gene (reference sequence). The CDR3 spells CASSPPSSGTDTQYF. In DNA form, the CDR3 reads TGTGCCAGCAGCCCGCCGTCTAGCGGCACAGATACGCAGTATTTT. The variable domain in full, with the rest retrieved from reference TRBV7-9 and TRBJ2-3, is DTGVSQNPRHKITKRGQNVTFRCDPISEHNRLYWYRQTLGQGPEFLTYFQNEAQLEKSRLLSDRFSAERPKGSFSTLEIQRTEQGDSAMYLCASSPPSSGTDTQYFGPGTRLTVL.

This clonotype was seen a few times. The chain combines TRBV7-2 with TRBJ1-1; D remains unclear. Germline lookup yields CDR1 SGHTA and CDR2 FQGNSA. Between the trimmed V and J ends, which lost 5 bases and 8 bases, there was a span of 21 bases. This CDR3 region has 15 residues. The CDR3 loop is CASSPAGVRAGEAFF. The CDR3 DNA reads TGTGCCAGCAGCCCAGCCGGAGTGAGAGCCGGGGAAGCTTTCTTT.

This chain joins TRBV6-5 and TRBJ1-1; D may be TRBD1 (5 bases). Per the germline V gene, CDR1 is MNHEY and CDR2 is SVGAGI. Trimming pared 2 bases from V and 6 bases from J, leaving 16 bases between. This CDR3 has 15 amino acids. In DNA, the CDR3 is TGTGCCAGCAGTTACCAGGGTCTGGGCGTATCTGAAGCTTTCTTT. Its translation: CASSYQGLGVSEAFF.

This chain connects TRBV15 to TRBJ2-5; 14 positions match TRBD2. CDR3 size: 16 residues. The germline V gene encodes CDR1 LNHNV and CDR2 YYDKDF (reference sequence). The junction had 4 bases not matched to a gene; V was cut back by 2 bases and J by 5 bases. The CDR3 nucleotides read TGTGCCACCAGCAGATCCCGGACTAGCGGGGGGGAGACCCAGTACTTC. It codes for CATSRSRTSGGETQYF.

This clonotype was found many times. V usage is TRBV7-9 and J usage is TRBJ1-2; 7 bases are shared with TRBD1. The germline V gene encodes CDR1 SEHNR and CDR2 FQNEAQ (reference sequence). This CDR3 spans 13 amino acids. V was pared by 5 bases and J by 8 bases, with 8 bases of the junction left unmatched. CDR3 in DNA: TGTGCCAGCAGCCGAGACAGGGTTGGAGGCTACACCTTC. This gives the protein CASSRDRVGGYTF.

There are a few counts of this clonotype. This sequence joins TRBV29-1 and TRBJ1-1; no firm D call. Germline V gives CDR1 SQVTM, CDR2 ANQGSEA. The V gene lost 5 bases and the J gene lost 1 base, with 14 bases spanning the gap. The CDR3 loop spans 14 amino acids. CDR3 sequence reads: CSVTEIPQNTEAFF. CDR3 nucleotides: TGCAGCGTTACAGAGATCCCTCAGAACACTGAAGCTTTCTTT.

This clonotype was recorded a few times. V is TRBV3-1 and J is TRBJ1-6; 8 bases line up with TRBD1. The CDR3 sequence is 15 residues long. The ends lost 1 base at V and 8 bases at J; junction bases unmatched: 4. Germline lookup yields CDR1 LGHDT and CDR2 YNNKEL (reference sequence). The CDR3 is CASSQADREDSPLHF. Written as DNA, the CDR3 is TGTGCCAGCAGCCAAGCGGACAGGGAAGATTCACCCCTCCACTTT.

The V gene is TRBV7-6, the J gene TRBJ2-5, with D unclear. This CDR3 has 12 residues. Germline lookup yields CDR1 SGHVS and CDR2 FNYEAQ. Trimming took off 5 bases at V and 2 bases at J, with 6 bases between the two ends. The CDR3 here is CASSRSQETQYF. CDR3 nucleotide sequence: TGTGCCAGCAGCCGTTCTCAAGAGACCCAGTACTTC. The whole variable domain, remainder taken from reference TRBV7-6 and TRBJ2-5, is GAGVSQSPRYKVTKRGQDVALRCDPISGHVSLYWYRQALGQGPEFLTYFNYEAQQDKSGLPNDRFSAERPEGSISTLTIQRTEQRDSAMYRCASSRSQETQYFGPGTRLLVL.

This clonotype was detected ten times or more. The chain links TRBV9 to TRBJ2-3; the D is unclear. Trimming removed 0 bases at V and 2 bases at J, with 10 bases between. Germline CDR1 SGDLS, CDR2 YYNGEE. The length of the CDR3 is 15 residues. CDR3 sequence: CASSVGSHYTDTQYF. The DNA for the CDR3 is TGTGCCAGCAGCGTAGGCTCCCACTACACAGATACGCAGTATTTT.

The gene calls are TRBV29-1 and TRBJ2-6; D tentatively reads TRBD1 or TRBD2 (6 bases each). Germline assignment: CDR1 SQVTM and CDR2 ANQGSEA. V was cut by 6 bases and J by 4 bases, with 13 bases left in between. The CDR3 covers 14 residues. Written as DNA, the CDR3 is TGCAGCGTCCCCCGGGGGCCCGGGGCCAACGTCCTGACTTTC. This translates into CSVPRGPGANVLTF. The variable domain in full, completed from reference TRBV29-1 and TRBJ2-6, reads SAVISQKPSRDICQRGTSLTIQCQVDSQVTMMFWYRQQPGQSLTLIATANQGSEATYESGFVIDKFPISRPNLTFSTLTVSNMSPEDSSIYLCSVPRGPGANVLTFGAGSRLTVL.